The entry below gives a single T cell receptor (beta chain) sequence along with its context. Other DNA sequences within the sample encode an identical CDR3. The method was immunoSEQ multiplex PCR; TCRdb's version includes in-frame clones alone and lacks a portion of them. The profile covers 60,000 to 75,000 clones, with around 90% appearing a single time and roughly 5% taken by the ten largest. The sample is drawn from a study of OX40 agonist ivuxolimab in advanced cancers. In the study overall: Hepatocellular carcinoma, melanoma, renal cell or head and neck cancer affected the dose-escalation patients. Subjects had a mean age of around 60 years, with a range of roughly 20 to 80; just over 80% were male.

The germline CDR1 and CDR2 sequences are MDHEN and SYDVKM. The length of the CDR3 is 11 residues. Trimming cost V 3 bases and J 4 bases, with 3 bases left between them. Sequences were derived from CD4+ or CD8+ T cells sorted from blood, sampled in a trial of the OX40 agonist ivuxolimab. The chain is built from TRBV28 and TRBJ2-5, with D hard to call. The TCR originated in an adult with an advanced solid tumor such as melanoma, head and neck, liver or kidney cancer. The CDR3 DNA follows: TGTGCCAGCAGTTTGAGAGAGACCCAGTACTTC. It yields the protein CASSLRETQYF.